These T cell receptor beta chains were read from a single sample in a study of cytomegalovirus exposure and HLA in healthy donors. Here immunoSEQ multiplex PCR was the method, and the copy in TCRdb shows in-frame clones only, minus some. Of more than 85,000 clones in the sample, around 76% were seen once. The sample consisted of PBMCs. The receptors were sampled from a young man in good health and CMV-seropositive. The CDR3 runs from the conserved cysteine through the conserved F or W. Each record gives: clone size, D gene, J gene, V gene, CDR3 protein, CDR3 DNA. D genes are given only for firm matches. Clone size is stated in some rows and not others, as once, few, many or a class when expanded.

. | TRBD1 | TRBJ1-4 | TRBV19 | CASSTRWTGPKEKLFF | TGTGCCAGTAGTACCCGATGGACAGGGCCGAAAGAAAAACTGTTTTTT
. | . | TRBJ1-5 | TRBV7-2 | CASSLQDNQPQHF | TGTGCCAGCAGCTTACAGGACAATCAGCCCCAGCATTTT
few | TRBD1 | TRBJ1-4 | TRBV4-3 | CASSQDSKGQGDEKLFF | TGCGCCAGCAGCCAAGATAGTAAGGGACAGGGGGATGAAAAACTGTTTTTT
few | . | TRBJ2-1 | TRBV21-1 | CASSKSGTGMVLCNEQFF | TGTGCCAGCAGCAAATCCGGGACAGGGATGGTACTTTGCAATGAGCAGTTCTTC
. | TRBD1 | TRBJ2-7 | TRBV6-6 | CASSWTRQGSYEQYF | TGTGCCAGCAGTTGGACCCGACAGGGTTCCTACGAGCAGTACTTC
. | . | TRBJ2-5 | TRBV28 | CASSSTDREQYF | TGTGCCAGCAGTTCAACAGATCGGGAGCAGTACTTC
. | . | TRBJ1-2 | TRBV2 | CASRIQVYYGYTF | TGTGCCAGCAGGATACAGGTTTACTATGGCTACACCTTC
. | . | TRBJ2-7 | TRBV5-1 | CASSLASYSTYEQYF | TGCGCCAGCAGCTTGGCCTCGTACAGTACCTACGAGCAGTACTTC
. | . | TRBJ2-3 | TRBV7-9 | CASSLGLAIDTQYF | TGTGCCAGCAGCTTAGGGCTAGCCATAGATACGCAGTATTTT
few | TRBD1 | TRBJ1-4 | TRBV10-3 | CAISEGEQGGEKLFF | TGTGCCATCAGTGAAGGAGAGCAGGGGGGTGAAAAACTGTTTTTT
. | . | TRBJ2-5 | TRBV4-2 | CASSQNREETQYF | TGTGCCAGCAGCCAGAACAGGGAAGAGACCCAGTACTTC
few | TRBD1 | TRBJ2-1 | TRBV6-6 | CAIQGALNEQFF | TGTGCCATACAGGGGGCTTTGAATGAGCAGTTCTTC
few | . | TRBJ1-2 | TRBV5-8 | CASSFRQGNYGYTF | TGTGCCAGCAGCTTTCGGCAGGGAAACTATGGCTACACCTTC
. | TRBD1 | TRBJ2-1 | TRBV7-7 | CASSSGQGRYNEQFF | TGTGCCAGCAGCTCAGGACAGGGACGCTACAATGAGCAGTTCTTC
. | TRBD1 | TRBJ1-2 | TRBV7-2 | CASSLTGGYGYTF | TGTGCCAGCAGCTTGACAGGGGGCTATGGCTACACCTTC
. | TRBD2 | TRBJ2-5 | TRBV4-1 | CASRRHGEGETQYF | TGCGCCAGCAGGAGACATGGGGAGGGAGAGACCCAGTACTTC
few | . | TRBJ2-7 | TRBV9 | CASSVEAAATLHYEQYF | TGTGCCAGCAGCGTAGAGGCAGCGGCGACCCTTCACTACGAGCAGTACTTC
many | . | TRBJ1-1 | TRBV2 | CASTEYRLAEAFF | TGTGCCAGCACTGAGTACAGGCTCGCTGAAGCTTTCTTT
. | . | TRBJ2-2 | TRBV6-1 | CASFASAGELFF | TGTGCCAGCTTCGCTAGCGCCGGGGAGCTGTTTTTT
. | . | TRBJ2-5 | TRBV7-8 | CASSRAGRGETQYF | TGTGCCAGCTCCCGAGCGGGTAGGGGTGAGACCCAGTACTTC
. | TRBD2 | TRBJ2-3 | TRBV6-4 | CASSDGSGGATDTQYF | TGTGCCAGCAGTGACGGGAGCGGGGGGGCCACAGATACGCAGTATTTT
few | TRBD1 | TRBJ1-1 | TRBV5-1 | CASRRQGAITEAFF | TGCGCCAGCAGGAGGCAGGGGGCGATCACTGAAGCTTTCTTT
. | . | TRBJ2-3 | TRBV25-1 | CASSERDTQYF | TGTGCCAGCAGTGAGAGAGATACGCAGTATTTT
. | TRBD1 | TRBJ1-6 | TRBV12-5 | CASGLVRGTGNSPLHF | TGTGCTAGTGGTTTGGTACGAGGGACAGGGAATTCACCCCTCCACTTT
. | TRBD1 | TRBJ2-7 | TRBV4-3 | CASSQVLGDSAYEQYF | TGCGCCAGCAGCCAAGTTCTGGGGGACAGTGCCTACGAGCAGTACTTC
. | . | TRBJ1-6 | TRBV30 | CAWSQISSPLHF | TGTGCCTGGAGCCAGATAAGTTCACCCCTCCACTTT
. | . | TRBJ1-1 | TRBV6-6 | CAITGLSEAFF | TGTGCCATCACAGGACTAAGTGAAGCTTTCTTT
once | . | TRBJ2-7 | TRBV19 | CASSTQTTSYEQYF | TGTGCCAGTAGTACACAGACCACCTCCTACGAGCAGTACTTC
once | . | TRBJ1-3 | TRBV7-9 | CASAMRGGSGNTIYF | TGTGCCAGCGCAATGAGGGGGGGCTCTGGAAACACCATATATTTT
. | . | TRBJ2-7 | TRBV7-8 | CAISFTGPYEQYF | TGTGCCATCTCCTTTACGGGTCCCTACGAGCAGTACTTC
. | . | TRBJ2-1 | TRBV7-9 | CASSLNRLQSSSYNEQFF | TGTGCCAGCAGCTTAAATAGGTTACAGTCGAGCTCCTACAATGAGCAGTTCTTC
. | . | TRBJ1-1 | TRBV5-1 | CASSLRGTQDGEAFF | TGCGCCAGCAGCTTGAGAGGGACACAGGATGGTGAAGCTTTCTTT
few | . | TRBJ2-2 | TRBV5-1 | CASSPEPPNGELFF | TGCGCCAGCAGCCCTGAACCCCCTAACGGGGAGCTGTTTTTT
. | . | TRBJ2-7 | TRBV7-3 | CASSLGIGRQAEQYF | TGTGCCAGCAGCTTGGGAATAGGGCGACAGGCCGAGCAGTACTTC
. | . | TRBJ1-6 | TRBV19 | CASSPRVDSPLHF | TGTGCCAGTAGTCCCAGGGTGGATTCACCCCTCCACTTT
. | . | TRBJ2-7 | TRBV9 | CASSPNSYEQYF | TGTGCCAGCAGCCCAAACTCCTACGAGCAGTACTTC
. | TRBD1 | TRBJ2-6 | TRBV27 | CASRTRDRASGANVLTF | TGTGCCAGCAGAACTCGGGACAGGGCCTCTGGGGCCAACGTCCTGACTTTC
. | . | TRBJ2-1 | TRBV7-9 | CASSLFGGNEQFF | TGTGCCAGCAGCTTATTCGGGGGTAATGAGCAGTTCTTC
. | TRBD2 | TRBJ2-3 | TRBV5-1 | CASSTLAGGTDTQYF | TGCGCCAGCAGCACCCTAGCGGGGGGCACAGATACGCAGTATTTT
few | TRBD1 | TRBJ2-7 | TRBV11-2 | CASSPLQGPGYEQYF | TGTGCCAGCAGCCCCCTACAGGGGCCGGGCTACGAGCAGTACTTC
. | . | TRBJ2-5 | TRBV5-1 | CASSLSSPRETQYF | TGCGCCAGCAGCTTGTCTAGCCCCAGAGAGACCCAGTACTTC